The next 11 T cell receptor beta chains were all read from a single sample in a study of patients and donors after allogeneic stem cell transplantation. TCRdb re-called the RT-PCR reads with MiXCR, one entry per CDR3 protein. The repertoire holds approximately 88,000 distinct CDR3 sequences, with around 5% as singletons. Sequenced: blood, either unsorted or a sorted T cell fraction (not recorded which). The origin of the receptors is a human donor who was either an allogeneic HSCT recipient or a stem cell or donor lymphocyte infusion donor (not recorded which). It is not recorded whose cells these are; they may come from a transplant donor.

The table lists this clonotype with many counts. V is TRBV6-5 and J is TRBJ1-3, with 7 bases fitting TRBD1. Germline CDR1 and CDR2: MNHEY and SVGAGI. After removal of 6 bases from V and 2 bases from J, the junction contained 7 bases not matched to a gene. The CDR3 is 15 amino acids. In DNA, the CDR3 is TGTGCCAGCAGCTACGGGACAGATGCTGGAAACACCATATATTTT. Amino acids: CASSYGTDAGNTIYF.

This clonotype has at least ten counts. The J gene is TRBJ2-7, the V gene TRBV7-9; TRBD1 agrees at 11 bases. The V and J ends lost 5 bases and 6 bases, in that order; junction bases with no gene match: 9. Germline CDR1 and CDR2: SEHNR and FQNEAQ (reference sequence). This CDR3 has 15 residues. The CDR3 DNA reads TGTGCCAGCAGCCCGGCCGGGACAGGGGGGAGCGAGCAGTACTTC. The encoded protein is CASSPAGTGGSEQYF.

A few counts support this clonotype. This chain links TRBV7-9 with TRBJ2-1; no clear D gene. Germline values: CDR1 SEHNR, CDR2 FQNEAQ (reference sequence). The ends were cut back, 5 bases at V and 5 bases at J, with 4 bases in the middle. The CDR3 has 11 amino acids. The CDR3: CASSRNNEQFF. CDR3 nucleotides: TGTGCCAGCAGCAGGAACAATGAGCAGTTCTTC.

This clonotype was counted at least ten times. This chain joins TRBV20-1 and TRBJ2-7; a possible D gene is TRBD2 (6 bases). Between the trimmed V and J ends, which lost 4 bases and 0 bases, there was a span of 16 bases. Germline values: CDR1 DFQATT, CDR2 SNEGSKA (reference sequence). The CDR3 consists of 15 residues. The CDR3: CSAKDDSGNSYEQYF. Here the CDR3 DNA reads TGCAGTGCTAAAGACGATAGCGGAAACTCCTACGAGCAGTACTTC.

The rearrangement links TRBV12-3 or TRBV12-4 to TRBJ1-5; no reliable D call. The CDR3 sequence is 13 residues long. V lost 6 bases to trimming and J lost 2 bases, with 8 bases between them. This CDR3 reads CASSLTGNQPQHF. The CDR3 DNA reads TGTGCCAGCAGCCTCACAGGCAATCAGCCCCAGCATTTT.

This clonotype was seen more than once but under ten times. The CDR3 coding sequence is TGCGCCAGCAGCTCTATGACAGCGAACACCGGGGAGCTGTTTTTT. Protein: CASSSMTANTGELFF. The chain has TRBV5-1 and TRBJ2-2, with a weak D call TRBD1 (5 bases). The germline gives CDR1 SGHRS, CDR2 YFSETQ. This CDR3 has 15 residues. Trimming took 3 bases from V and 0 from J, leaving 9 bases between them. Drawing the rest from reference TRBV5-1 and TRBJ2-2, the complete variable domain is KAGVTQTPRYLIKTRGQQVTLSCSPISGHRSVSWYQQTPGQGLQFLFEYFSETQRNKGNFPGRFSGRQFSNSRSEMNVSTLELGDSALYLCASSSMTANTGELFFGEGSRLTVL.

The table lists this clonotype with many counts. The chain combines TRBV5-1 with TRBJ2-5; the match to TRBD2 covers 12 bases. The CDR3 extends over 16 amino acids. The V gene end was trimmed by 3 bases and the J gene end by 0 bases; junction bases not matched to a gene: 3. Germline V CDR1 and CDR2: SGHRS, YFSETQ. The CDR3 is CASSWRLAGDQETQYF. The CDR3 DNA sequence: TGCGCCAGCAGCTGGCGACTAGCGGGGGACCAAGAGACCCAGTACTTC.

This clonotype was recorded many times. This rearrangement joins TRBV18 to TRBJ1-2; 7 bases line up with TRBD1. The CDR3 runs 14 residues. V gave up 6 bases and J gave up 4 bases; unmatched junction bases: 8. The germline CDR1 and CDR2 sequences are KGHSH and LQKENI. The CDR3 reads CASSVGTDLYGYTF. The CDR3 region has the DNA TGTGCCAGCTCCGTAGGGACAGACCTCTATGGCTACACCTTC.

The chain employs TRBV20-1 and TRBJ2-3, with 7 bases fitting TRBD2. The CDR3 extends over 15 amino acids. Germline V gives CDR1 DFQATT, CDR2 SNEGSKA (reference sequence). The ends lost 0 bases at V and 1 base at J; junction bases unmatched: 4. Written as DNA, the CDR3 is TGCAGTGCTAGAGATGCGCTAGCGGGCACAGATACGCAGTATTTT. Protein: CSARDALAGTDTQYF.

This clonotype appeared many times. The chain couples TRBV12-3 or TRBV12-4 to TRBJ1-2; D might be TRBD1 (6 bases). The CDR3 consists of 14 residues. Trimming took 2 bases from V and 11 from J, leaving 18 bases between them. CDR3 region: CASSLWRQEGGYTF. CDR3 coding DNA: TGTGCCAGCAGTTTATGGCGGCAGGAGGGGGGTTACACCTTC.

Many counts were recorded for this clonotype. The rearrangement uses TRBV4-1 and TRBJ2-5; D remains unclear. The CDR3 is made up of 14 amino acids. Trimming pared 1 base from V and 4 bases from J, leaving 10 bases between. Germline V CDR1 and CDR2: MGHRA, YSYEKL. The CDR3 loop reads CASSQAGVIETQYF. The CDR3 nucleotides are TGCGCCAGCAGCCAAGCTGGGGTAATAGAGACCCAGTACTTC.